The present T cell receptor beta chain was sequenced within a study of cytomegalovirus exposure and HLA in healthy donors. Study-wide results and limits: Researchers counted over 150 TCR beta chains as cytomegalovirus-associated.

The V segment lost 3 bases and the J segment 5 bases; nucleotides outside the gene matches: 7. The CDR3 consists of 17 residues. Germline CDR1 is KGHSH and CDR2 is LQKENI. Healthy people donating bone marrow made up the donors. PCR primers comprised 60 Vbeta and 13 Jbeta primers. Assay used: immunoSEQ multiplex PCR; TCRdb lists only in-frame clones, some missing. The sample holds 78,000 or so clones, roughly 84% seen once. Regarding this clone: The antigen remains undetermined.

The receptor was isolated from a woman aged 45 to 65 in good health and CMV-seronegative. The chain uses TRBV18 and TRBJ2-2, with 12 bases aligning to TRBD2. Sequencing was performed on PBMCs. CDR3 amino acids: CASSPIFGLAGTGELFF. The CDR3 DNA sequence: TGTGCCAGCTCACCCATTTTCGGACTAGCGGGAACCGGGGAGCTGTTTTTT.